The clone carrying this T cell receptor (beta chain) was seen ten or more times. The time point here: longitudinal time-point 2. TCRdb re-called the 5' RACE reads through MiXCR, storing one row per CDR3 protein. Here the sample spans about 80,000 distinct CDR3 sequences, about 5% being singletons. This record comes from a study of neurological immune-mediated disorders. The V gene's germline CDR1 is SGHRS and CDR2 YFSETQ. The CDR3 totals 15 residues. J lost 1 base, V lost 5 bases, and 2 bases had no gene match. The source of this sequence is a woman aged 60-75 years with multiple sclerosis. The J gene is TRBJ2-1, the V gene TRBV5-1, with 11 bases matching TRBD2. Sequencing used PBMCs. The CDR3 loop reads CASRTSGESYNEQFF. As DNA, the CDR3 is TGCGCCAGCAGGACTAGCGGGGAATCCTACAATGAGCAGTTCTTC.